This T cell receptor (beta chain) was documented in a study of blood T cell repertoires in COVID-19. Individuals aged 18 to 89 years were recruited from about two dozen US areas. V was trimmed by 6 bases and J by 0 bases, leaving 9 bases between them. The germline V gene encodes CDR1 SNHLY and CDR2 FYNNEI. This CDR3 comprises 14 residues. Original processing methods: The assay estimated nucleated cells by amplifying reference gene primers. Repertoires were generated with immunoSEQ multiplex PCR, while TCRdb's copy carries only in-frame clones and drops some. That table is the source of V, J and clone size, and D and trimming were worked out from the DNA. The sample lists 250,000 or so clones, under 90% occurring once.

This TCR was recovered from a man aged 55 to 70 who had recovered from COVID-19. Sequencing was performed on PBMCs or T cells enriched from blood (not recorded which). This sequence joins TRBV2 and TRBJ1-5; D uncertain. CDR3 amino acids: CASRLFLSNQPQHF. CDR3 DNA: TGTGCCAGCAGATTATTCCTTAGCAATCAGCCCCAGCATTTT.